This passage covers 23 T cell receptor beta chains from one sample sequenced in a study of blood T cell repertoires in COVID-19. Clones were read by immunoSEQ multiplex PCR, and TCRdb kept only the in-frame ones, dropping some. The sample shows roughly 50,000 clones, roughly 90% of them seen only once. Sequencing was done on a sample of peripheral blood. The receptors here all came from a human donor in a cohort sampled during active COVID-19.

This chain links TRBV5-5 with TRBJ1-5; 9 bases agree with TRBD1. With V trimmed by 1 base and J by 11 bases, 19 bases remained unmatched. Germline assignment: CDR1 SGHKS and CDR2 YYEKEE (reference sequence). The CDR3 runs to 18 residues. CDR3 in DNA: TGTGCCAGCAGCTTGCTCCCGGGACAGGGTGGCAGCCAAGAGTCCCAGCATTTT. Amino acid sequence: CASSLLPGQGGSQESQHF.

This chain uses TRBV2 with TRBJ2-1; 8 bases agree with TRBD1. The CDR3 extends over 14 amino acids. Losses at the gene ends were 4 bases for V and 9 bases for J; bases not matched to a gene: 8. The germline CDR1 and CDR2 sequences are SNHLY and FYNNEI. As DNA, the CDR3 is TGTGCCAGCAGTGGGACAGGGTTGGGGGGTGAGCAGTTCTTC. Its translation: CASSGTGLGGEQFF.

The chain combines TRBV7-8 with TRBJ2-5; no firm D call. CDR1 and CDR2 from the germline V gene are SGHVS and FQNEAQ. The germline V and J ends were trimmed by 3 bases and 0 bases, with 11 bases remaining between them. The CDR3 totals 15 residues. The CDR3, as DNA: TGTGCCAGCAGCTTCCCCCTAGGTTACCAAGAGACCCAGTACTTC. It translates to CASSFPLGYQETQYF.

This clone has just one count. The chain joins TRBV9 to TRBJ2-2, with no clear D. Germline assignment: CDR1 SGDLS and CDR2 YYNGEE. The CDR3 runs to 14 residues. V lost 0 bases to trimming and J lost 4 bases, with 7 bases between them. The CDR3 DNA follows: TGTGCCAGCAGCGTAGCGCCTAGCACCGGGGAGCTGTTTTTT. Translation: CASSVAPSTGELFF.

The chain has TRBV5-4 and TRBJ1-4; TRBD1 matches at 8 bases. Germline V gene sequence: CDR1 SGHNT, CDR2 YYREEE (reference sequence). Unmatched junction bases numbered 7, after V lost 4 bases and J lost 5 bases. This CDR3 comprises 15 residues. The CDR3 bases are TGTGCCAGCAGCCGGGCCGGGACAGGCAATGAAAAACTGTTTTTT. Translated: CASSRAGTGNEKLFF.

The chain couples TRBV19 to TRBJ2-3; TRBD2 matches 12 bases. J was trimmed by 6 bases and V by 6 bases; bases with no gene match: 4. Germline loops: CDR1 LNHDA, CDR2 SQIVND (reference sequence). The CDR3 covers 14 residues. Written as DNA, the CDR3 is TGTGCCAGTAGGACCCTAGCGGGGGGGGATACGCAGTATTTT. Translated, it gives CASRTLAGGDTQYF.

The J gene is TRBJ2-5, the V gene TRBV20-1, with D possibly TRBD2 on 5 matching bases. The germline V gene has CDR1 DFQATT and CDR2 SNEGSKA (reference sequence). The CDR3 is made up of 15 amino acids. Trimming took 3 bases from V and 2 from J, leaving 16 bases between them. In DNA form, the CDR3 reads TGCAGTGCTAGTAGCCGAGGGCGGAATCAAGAGACCCAGTACTTC. It specifies CSASSRGRNQETQYF.

The CDR3 spells CASSLEDSRNQPQHF. As DNA, the CDR3 is TGCGCCAGCAGCTTGGAGGACAGCCGCAATCAGCCCCAGCATTTT. This sequence joins TRBV5-1 and TRBJ1-5; D possibly corresponds to TRBD1 (6 bases). The germline CDR1 and CDR2 sequences are SGHRS and YFSETQ. The CDR3 sequence is 15 residues long. V shed 0 bases and J shed 2 bases, with 9 bases lying between them.

This chain links TRBV5-5 with TRBJ2-7; 7 bases fit TRBD1. Germline assignment: CDR1 SGHKS and CDR2 YYEKEE (reference sequence). The CDR3 has 14 residues. The trim removed 4 bases at V and 3 bases at J, leaving 7 bases unmatched. The DNA for the CDR3 is TGTGCCAGCAGCGAGACAGGGTACGGCTACGAGCAGTACTTC. It is translated as CASSETGYGYEQYF.

This chain joins TRBV9 and TRBJ2-7; tentative D call: TRBD2 (7 bases). CDR1 SGDLS and CDR2 YYNGEE come from the germline V gene. This CDR3 contains 14 residues. The V gene lost 2 bases and the J gene lost 3 bases, with 12 bases spanning the gap. The CDR3 DNA reads as TGTGCCAGCAGCGTTGGGGGGGCAGACTACGAGCAGTACTTC. It codes for CASSVGGADYEQYF.

The chain couples TRBV30 to TRBJ2-7, with D perhaps TRBD1 (6 bases). The CDR3 sequence is 12 residues long. The V end lost 3 bases, the J end lost 3 bases, and 9 bases lay between the germline ends. Germline CDR1 and CDR2: GTSNPN and SVGIG (reference sequence). The CDR3 is CAWSRGNYEQYF. The CDR3 DNA reads TGTGCCTGGAGCAGGGGTAACTACGAGCAGTACTTC.

Here the CDR3 DNA reads TGTGCCAGCAGTCCCAGACAGGGACCCTACGAGCAGTACTTC. Encoded protein: CASSPRQGPYEQYF. V gene TRBV28 combines with J gene TRBJ2-7; 7 bases agree with TRBD1. CDR3 length equals 14 residues. After removal of 5 bases from V and 2 bases from J, the junction contained 6 bases not matched to a gene. CDR1 and CDR2 from the germline V gene are MDHEN and SYDVKM.

The chain employs TRBV7-2 and TRBJ2-5; perhaps TRBD1 as D (6 bases). Per the germline V gene, CDR1 is SGHTA and CDR2 is FQGNSA. Trimming pared 0 bases from V and 4 bases from J, leaving 6 bases between. The CDR3 sequence is 13 residues long. CDR3 bases: TGTGCCAGCAGCTTAGCCAGGGGAGAGACCCAGTACTTC. This sequence encodes CASSLARGETQYF.

The J gene is TRBJ2-3, the V gene TRBV7-9, with 8 bases matching TRBD2. V gave up 5 bases and J gave up 2 bases; unmatched junction bases: 6. CDR1 SEHNR and CDR2 FQNEAQ come from the germline V gene (reference sequence). The length of the CDR3 is 15 residues. CDR3 in amino acids: CASSPAGGDTDTQYF. CDR3 nucleotide sequence: TGTGCCAGCAGCCCTGCGGGAGGAGACACAGATACGCAGTATTTT.

The chain carries TRBV5-6 and TRBJ1-3, with D hard to call. V lost 0 bases to trimming and J lost 0 bases, with 4 bases between them. Germline assignment: CDR1 SGHDT and CDR2 YYEEEE. The CDR3 covers 14 residues. As DNA, the CDR3 is TGTGCCAGCAGCTTGGACAGCTCTGGAAACACCATATATTTT. It translates to CASSLDSSGNTIYF.

In its sample, this clone was seen once. This chain connects TRBV28 to TRBJ2-5; weak D call: TRBD1 (6 bases). This CDR3 comprises 13 residues. Germline V gene data show CDR1 as MDHEN and CDR2 as SYDVKM. Trimming took 5 bases from V and 4 from J, leaving 11 bases between them. For the CDR3, the DNA is TGTGCCAGCAGTAAGTGGGACACAGAGACCCAGTACTTC. Its protein product is CASSKWDTETQYF.

The V and J genes are TRBV15 and TRBJ2-7; possibly TRBD1 for D (6 bases). The CDR3 is made up of 15 amino acids. Germline V gene lookup returns CDR1 LNHNV and CDR2 YYDKDF (reference sequence). V gave up 4 bases and J gave up 5 bases, with 18 bases separating them. The CDR3 reads CATSNYRAPDDEQYF. CDR3 in DNA: TGTGCCACCAGCAACTACAGGGCTCCGGACGACGAGCAGTACTTC.

The J gene is TRBJ2-5, the V gene TRBV6-2 or TRBV6-3, with 11 bases lining up with TRBD2. The CDR3 length is 16 residues. V lost 1 base and J lost 5; bases outside the gene matches: 6. In germline, CDR1 is MNHEY, CDR2 SVGEGT. CDR3 nucleotide sequence: TGTGCCAGCAGTTACTTGGCTAGCGGGGGGTGGGAGACCCAGTACTTC. Amino acid sequence: CASSYLASGGWETQYF.

The rearrangement joins TRBV6-6 to TRBJ1-1, with TRBD1 matching 8 bases. V was pared by 6 bases and J by 8 bases, with 8 bases of the junction left unmatched. The germline V gene has CDR1 MNHNY and CDR2 SVGAGI (reference sequence). The CDR3 is 13 residues long. The CDR3 reads CASSQTRTGEAFF. As DNA, the CDR3 is TGTGCCAGCAGCCAAACTCGGACAGGGGAAGCTTTCTTT.

The chain employs TRBV7-2 and TRBJ2-3, with D possibly being TRBD1 (6 bases). V lost 8 bases to trimming and J lost 6 bases, with 12 bases between them. This CDR3 is built from 12 residues. The germline gives CDR1 SGHTA, CDR2 FQGNSA. The chain's CDR3 is CASELGADTQYF. The CDR3 coding sequence is TGTGCCAGCGAGCTGGGGGCGGATACGCAGTATTTT.

The V gene is TRBV19, the J gene TRBJ1-5; 7 bases map to TRBD1. Germline CDR1 LNHDA, CDR2 SQIVND (reference sequence). V shed 1 base, J shed 4 bases, and the junction held 4 bases outside the gene matches. The CDR3 consists of 15 residues. CDR3: CASSIATGKNQPQHF. CDR3 nucleotide sequence: TGTGCCAGTAGTATAGCGACAGGGAAGAATCAGCCCCAGCATTTT.

V usage is TRBV11-3 and J usage is TRBJ1-1, with D perhaps matching TRBD1 (5 bases). Trimming pared 5 bases from V and 6 bases from J, leaving 13 bases between. The CDR3 sequence is 13 residues long. The germline gives CDR1 SGHNT, CDR2 YENEEA. The DNA of the CDR3 is TGTGCCAGCAGCCCCGGGGAGGGGTCTGAAGCTTTCTTT. It yields the protein CASSPGEGSEAFF.

The rearrangement uses TRBV9 and TRBJ2-7; 11 bases line up with TRBD2. Germline loops: CDR1 SGDLS, CDR2 YYNGEE. V lost 4 bases and J lost 3; bases outside the gene matches: 6. The CDR3 consists of 15 residues. CDR3 in amino acids: CASSSGGLAGYEQYF. CDR3 DNA: TGTGCCAGCAGCTCCGGAGGACTAGCGGGCTACGAGCAGTACTTC.